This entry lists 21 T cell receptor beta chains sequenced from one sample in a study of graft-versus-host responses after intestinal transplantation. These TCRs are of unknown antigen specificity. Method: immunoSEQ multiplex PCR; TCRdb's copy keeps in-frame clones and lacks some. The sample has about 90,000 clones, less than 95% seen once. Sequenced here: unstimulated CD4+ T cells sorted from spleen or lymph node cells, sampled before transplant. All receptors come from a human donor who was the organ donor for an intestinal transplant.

The CDR3 DNA sequence: TGCGCCAGCAGCTCTCTTCGACTAGCGGGGGGGATGACAGAGACCCAGTACTTC. The encoded protein is CASSSLRLAGGMTETQYF. The V and J genes are TRBV5-1 and TRBJ2-5; 14 nucleotides align to TRBD2. Unmatched junction bases numbered 11, after V lost 3 bases and J lost 4 bases. This CDR3 contains 18 residues. Germline V CDR1 and CDR2: SGHRS, YFSETQ.

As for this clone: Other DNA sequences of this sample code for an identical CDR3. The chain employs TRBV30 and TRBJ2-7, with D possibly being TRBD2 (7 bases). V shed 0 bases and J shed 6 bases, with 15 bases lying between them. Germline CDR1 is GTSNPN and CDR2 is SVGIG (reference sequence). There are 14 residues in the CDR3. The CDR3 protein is CAWSVGGGGGEQYF. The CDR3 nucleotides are TGTGCCTGGAGTGTGGGTGGGGGGGGCGGCGAGCAGTACTTC.

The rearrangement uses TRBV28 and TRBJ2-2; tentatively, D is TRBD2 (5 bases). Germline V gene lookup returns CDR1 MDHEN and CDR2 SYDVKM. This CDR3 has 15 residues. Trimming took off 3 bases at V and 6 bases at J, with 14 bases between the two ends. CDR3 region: CASSLRSAGAGELFF. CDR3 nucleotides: TGTGCCAGCAGTTTGAGATCGGCCGGGGCCGGGGAGCTGTTTTTT.

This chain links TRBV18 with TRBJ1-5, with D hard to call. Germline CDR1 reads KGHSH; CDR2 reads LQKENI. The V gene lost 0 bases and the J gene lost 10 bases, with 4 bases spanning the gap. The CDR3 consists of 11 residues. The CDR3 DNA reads TGTGCCAGCTCACCACCACGACCCCAGCATTTT. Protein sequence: CASSPPRPQHF.

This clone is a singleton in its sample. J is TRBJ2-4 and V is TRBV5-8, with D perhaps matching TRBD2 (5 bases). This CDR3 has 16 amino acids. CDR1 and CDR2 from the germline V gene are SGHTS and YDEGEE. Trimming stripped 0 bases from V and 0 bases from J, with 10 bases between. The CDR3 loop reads CASSLGENIAKNIQYF. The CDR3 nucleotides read TGTGCCAGCAGCTTGGGGGAGAATATAGCCAAAAACATTCAGTACTTC. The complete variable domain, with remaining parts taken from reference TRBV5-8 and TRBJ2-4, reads EAGVTQSPTHLIKTRGQQATLRCSPISGHTSVYWYQQALGLGLQFLLWYDEGEERNRGNFPPRFSGRQFPNYSSELNVNALELEDSALYLCASSLGENIAKNIQYFGAGTRLSVL.

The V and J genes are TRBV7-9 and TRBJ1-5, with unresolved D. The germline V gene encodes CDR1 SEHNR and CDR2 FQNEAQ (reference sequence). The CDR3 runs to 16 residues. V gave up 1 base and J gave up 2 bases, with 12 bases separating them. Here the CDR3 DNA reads TGTGCCAGCAGCTTAGGCTGGGGAGCGGGCAATCAGCCCCAGCATTTT. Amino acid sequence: CASSLGWGAGNQPQHF. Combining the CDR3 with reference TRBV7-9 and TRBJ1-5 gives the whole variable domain DTGVSQNPRHKITKRGQNVTFRCDPISEHNRLYWYRQTLGQGPEFLTYFQNEAQLEKSRLLSDRFSAERPKGSFSTLEIQRTEQGDSAMYLCASSLGWGAGNQPQHFGDGTRLSIL.

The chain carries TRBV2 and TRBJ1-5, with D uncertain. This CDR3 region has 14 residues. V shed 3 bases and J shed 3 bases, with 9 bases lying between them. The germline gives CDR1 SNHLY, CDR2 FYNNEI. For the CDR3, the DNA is TGTGCCAGCAGTGAGATGGCAGACAATCAGCCCCAGCATTTT. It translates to CASSEMADNQPQHF.

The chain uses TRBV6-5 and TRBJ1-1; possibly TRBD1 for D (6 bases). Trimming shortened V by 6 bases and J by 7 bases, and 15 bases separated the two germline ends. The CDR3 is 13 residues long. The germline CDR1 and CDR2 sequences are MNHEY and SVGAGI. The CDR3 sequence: CASRKQGTNEAFF. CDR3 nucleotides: TGTGCCAGCAGGAAACAGGGAACGAATGAAGCTTTCTTT.

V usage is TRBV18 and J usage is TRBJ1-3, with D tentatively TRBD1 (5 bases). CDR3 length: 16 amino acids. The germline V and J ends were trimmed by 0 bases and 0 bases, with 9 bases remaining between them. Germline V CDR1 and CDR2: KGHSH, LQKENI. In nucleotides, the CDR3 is TGTGCCAGCTCACCACCGGGGCAGAACTCTGGAAACACCATATATTTT. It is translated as CASSPPGQNSGNTIYF.

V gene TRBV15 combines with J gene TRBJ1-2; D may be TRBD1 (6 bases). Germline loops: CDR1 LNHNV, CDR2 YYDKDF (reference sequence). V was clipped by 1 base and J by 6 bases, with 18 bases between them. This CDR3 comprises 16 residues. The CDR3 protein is CATSRGQANSVDGYTF. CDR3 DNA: TGTGCCACCAGCAGAGGACAGGCAAACTCAGTGGATGGCTACACCTTC.

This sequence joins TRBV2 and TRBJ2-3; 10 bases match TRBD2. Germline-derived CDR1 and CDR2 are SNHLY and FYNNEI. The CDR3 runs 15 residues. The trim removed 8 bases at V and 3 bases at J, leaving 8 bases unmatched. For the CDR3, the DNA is TGTGCCAGCGAAACTAGCGGGGTATTTACAGATACGCAGTATTTT. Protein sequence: CASETSGVFTDTQYF. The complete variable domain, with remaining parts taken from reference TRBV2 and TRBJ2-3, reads EPEVTQTPSHQVTQMGQEVILRCVPISNHLYFYWYRQILGQKVEFLVSFYNNEISEKSEIFDDQFSVERPDGSNFTLKIRSTKLEDSAMYFCASETSGVFTDTQYFGPGTRLTVL.

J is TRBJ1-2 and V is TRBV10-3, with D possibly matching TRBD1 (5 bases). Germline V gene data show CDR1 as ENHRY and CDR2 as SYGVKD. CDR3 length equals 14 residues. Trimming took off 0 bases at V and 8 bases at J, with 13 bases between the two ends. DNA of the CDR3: TGTGCCATCAGTGAGTCGATGGGGGTGGAAGGCTACACCTTC. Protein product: CAISESMGVEGYTF.

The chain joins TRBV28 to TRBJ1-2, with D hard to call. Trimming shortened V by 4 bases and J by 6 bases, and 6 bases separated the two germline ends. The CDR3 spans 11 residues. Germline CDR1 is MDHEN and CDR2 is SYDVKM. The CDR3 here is CASSSGNGYTF. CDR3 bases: TGTGCCAGCAGTTCGGGCAATGGCTACACCTTC.

The CDR3 sequence is CASSAQGALVWISNQPQHF. The CDR3 nucleotides are TGTGCCAGCAGCGCCCAAGGGGCCCTAGTTTGGATCAGCAATCAGCCCCAGCATTTT. This chain uses TRBV9 with TRBJ1-5; tentative D call: TRBD1 (5 bases). This CDR3 has 19 amino acids. Germline V CDR1 and CDR2: SGDLS, YYNGEE. Trimming removed 3 bases at V and 1 base at J, with 23 bases between.

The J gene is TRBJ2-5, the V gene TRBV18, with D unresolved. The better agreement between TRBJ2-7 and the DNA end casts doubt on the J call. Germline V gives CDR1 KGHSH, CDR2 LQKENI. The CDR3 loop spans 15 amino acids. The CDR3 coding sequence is TGTGCCAGCTCACCACCCTTGGGCCGTTCCTACGAGCAGTACTTC. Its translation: CASSPPLGRSYEQYF.

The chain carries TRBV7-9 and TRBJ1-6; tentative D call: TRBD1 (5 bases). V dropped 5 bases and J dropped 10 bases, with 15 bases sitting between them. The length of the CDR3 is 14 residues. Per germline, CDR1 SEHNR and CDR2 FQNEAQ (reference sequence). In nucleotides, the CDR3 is TGTGCCAGCAGCCCCCAGACGGGGGAATCACCCCTCCACTTT. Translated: CASSPQTGESPLHF.

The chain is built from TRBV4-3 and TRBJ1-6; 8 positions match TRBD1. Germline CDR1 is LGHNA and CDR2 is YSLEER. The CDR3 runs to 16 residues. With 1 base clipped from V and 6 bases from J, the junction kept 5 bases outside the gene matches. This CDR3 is CASSQGAQGANSPLHF. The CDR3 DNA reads TGCGCCAGCAGCCAAGGGGCCCAGGGGGCTAATTCACCCCTCCACTTT.

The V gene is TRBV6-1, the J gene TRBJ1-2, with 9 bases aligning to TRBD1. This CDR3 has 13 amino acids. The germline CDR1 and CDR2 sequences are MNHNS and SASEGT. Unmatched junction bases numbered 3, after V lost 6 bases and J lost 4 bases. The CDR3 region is CASRSTGGYGYTF. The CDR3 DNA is TGTGCCAGCAGGTCGACAGGGGGCTATGGCTACACCTTC.

The CDR3 here is CASSLAGLAGTGELFF. CDR3 in DNA: TGTGCCAGCAGCTTAGCGGGACTAGCGGGCACCGGGGAGCTGTTTTTT. This sequence joins TRBV7-2 and TRBJ2-2; 12 bases agree with TRBD2. Germline CDR1 SGHTA, CDR2 FQGNSA. V shed 0 bases and J 4 bases; nucleotides not matched to a gene: 0. The CDR3 covers 16 residues.

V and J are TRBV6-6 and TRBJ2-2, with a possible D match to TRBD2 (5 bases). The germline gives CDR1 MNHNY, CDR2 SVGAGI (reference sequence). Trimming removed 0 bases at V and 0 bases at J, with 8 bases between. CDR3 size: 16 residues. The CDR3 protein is CASSYSLDANTGELFF. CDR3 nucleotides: TGTGCCAGCAGTTACTCACTAGACGCGAACACCGGGGAGCTGTTTTTT.

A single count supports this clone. In DNA form, the CDR3 reads TGTGCCAGCAGTTACGGGGTGGAAGATACGCAGTATTTT. Translated, it gives CASSYGVEDTQYF. The J gene is TRBJ2-3, the V gene TRBV6-6, with D unresolved. CDR1 and CDR2 (germline): MNHNY, SVGAGI (reference sequence). The CDR3 runs to 13 residues. Trimming removed 2 bases at V and 5 bases at J, with 8 bases between.